What follows are 14 T cell receptor beta chains derived from one specimen sequenced in a study of OX40 agonist ivuxolimab in advanced cancers. The repertoire was sequenced with immunoSEQ multiplex PCR; TCRdb's copy has only in-frame clones and lacks some. The table lists roughly 72,000 clones, roughly 94% of them singletons. The source material was CD4+ or CD8+ T cells sorted from blood, sampled in a trial of the OX40 agonist ivuxolimab. The receptor source for this set is an adult with an advanced solid tumor such as melanoma, head and neck, liver or kidney cancer.

The chain is built from TRBV7-2 and TRBJ1-2; D might be TRBD1 (6 bases). Germline CDR1 SGHTA, CDR2 FQGNSA. Trimming took off 3 bases at V and 3 bases at J, with 14 bases between the two ends. This CDR3 spans 15 amino acids. CDR3 in DNA: TGTGCCAGCAGCTTCCCCGGGACAAAGGACTATGGCTACACCTTC. Amino acid sequence: CASSFPGTKDYGYTF.

The J gene is TRBJ2-7, the V gene TRBV5-1, with TRBD2 matching 9 bases. Germline V gene sequence: CDR1 SGHRS, CDR2 YFSETQ. CDR3 length: 14 residues. Trimming cost V 2 bases and J 4 bases; bases outside gene matches: 4. The CDR3 nucleotides are TGCGCCAGCAGCTTTGGGACTAGCTTTTACGAGCAGTACTTC. The encoded protein is CASSFGTSFYEQYF.

The gene calls are TRBV5-1 and TRBJ2-7; 13 bases align to TRBD2. CDR3 length: 15 amino acids. V trimming: 2 bases; J trimming: 4 bases; junction bases outside the gene matches: 3. The germline gives CDR1 SGHRS, CDR2 YFSETQ. CDR3 amino acids: CASSLLAGGPYEQYF. The CDR3 DNA reads as TGCGCCAGCAGCTTACTAGCGGGAGGGCCGTACGAGCAGTACTTC.

J is TRBJ2-1 and V is TRBV6-5; D is ambiguous. The V gene's germline CDR1 is MNHEY and CDR2 SVGAGI. The V end was cut by 0 bases, the J end by 0 bases, with 6 bases between. The CDR3 has 15 amino acids. The CDR3 nucleotides are TGTGCCAGCAGTTACTCGCAGAGCTCCTACAATGAGCAGTTCTTC. Its protein product is CASSYSQSSYNEQFF.

The chain combines TRBV7-2 with TRBJ1-1; D uncertain. V shed 5 bases and J shed 5 bases, with 9 bases lying between them. Germline values: CDR1 SGHTA, CDR2 FQGNSA. The CDR3 is made up of 12 amino acids. The CDR3 is CASSPGMTEAFF. The CDR3 DNA reads as TGTGCCAGCAGCCCGGGGATGACTGAAGCTTTCTTT.

V is TRBV7-8 and J is TRBJ1-4; 8 nucleotides agree with TRBD1. Germline V CDR1 and CDR2: SGHVS, FQNEAQ. The V gene end was trimmed by 1 base and the J gene end by 4 bases; junction bases not matched to a gene: 2. The CDR3 has 15 amino acids. The CDR3 region is CASSLGTGNNEKLFF. The CDR3 bases are TGTGCCAGCAGCTTAGGGACAGGGAATAATGAAAAACTGTTTTTT.

This clone was observed once. The chain has TRBV7-9 and TRBJ2-3, with D hard to call. CDR1 and CDR2 from the germline V gene are SEHNR and FQNEAQ (reference sequence). Trimming took off 1 base at V and 0 bases at J, with 11 bases between the two ends. The CDR3 is 16 residues long. The CDR3: CASSLGYGRSTDTQYF. In DNA, the CDR3 is TGTGCCAGCAGCTTAGGGTACGGACGGAGCACAGATACGCAGTATTTT.

The V call is TRBV28, the J call TRBJ2-7, with D perhaps matching TRBD2 (5 bases). V lost 6 bases and J 1 base, leaving 10 bases between the germline ends. Germline CDR1 reads MDHEN; CDR2 reads SYDVKM. This CDR3 is 13 amino acids long. Written as DNA, the CDR3 is TGTGCCAGCAGCCACGGAGGATCCTACGAGCAGTACTTC. Its translation: CASSHGGSYEQYF.

The chain employs TRBV30 and TRBJ2-1; 7 nucleotides line up with TRBD2. The CDR3 is made up of 12 amino acids. Germline V lookup: CDR1 GTSNPN, CDR2 SVGIG (reference sequence). Losses at the gene ends were 3 bases for V and 7 bases for J; bases not matched to a gene: 3. DNA for the CDR3: TGTGCCTGGAGCGGGAGGAAGAATGAGCAGTTCTTC. This gives the protein CAWSGRKNEQFF.

The chain couples TRBV15 to TRBJ1-4, with D unresolved. The germline CDR1 and CDR2 sequences are LNHNV and YYDKDF (reference sequence). The CDR3 is 15 residues long. Trimming stripped 1 base from V and 8 bases from J, with 14 bases between. The CDR3 is CATSRGLGMAEKLFF. CDR3 coding DNA: TGTGCCACCAGCAGAGGGTTGGGGATGGCGGAAAAACTGTTTTTT.

This chain connects TRBV29-1 to TRBJ2-7, with a tentative D call TRBD1 (6 bases). The CDR3 runs 13 residues. Germline loops: CDR1 SQVTM, CDR2 ANQGSEA. V was trimmed by 6 bases and J by 7 bases, leaving 19 bases between them. CDR3 protein: CSVTGQSYVEQYF. The CDR3 coding sequence is TGCAGCGTAACCGGACAGTCCTACGTTGAGCAGTACTTC.

The chain's CDR3 is CASSQVGETGYEQYF. The CDR3, as DNA: TGCGCCAGCAGCCAAGTTGGAGAAACAGGCTACGAGCAGTACTTC. This chain uses TRBV4-1 with TRBJ2-7; tentatively, D is TRBD1 (5 bases). The V gene lost 1 base and the J gene lost 3 bases, with 13 bases spanning the gap. The length of the CDR3 is 15 residues. The germline CDR1 and CDR2 sequences are MGHRA and YSYEKL.

V and J are TRBV4-3 and TRBJ1-1; D gene unclear. The CDR3 loop spans 16 amino acids. V lost 0 bases and J lost 2, with 13 bases in between. The germline gives CDR1 LGHNA, CDR2 YSLEER. In DNA, the CDR3 is TGCGCCAGCAGCCAAGACGCATCGATCCCCAACACTGAAGCTTTCTTT. Its translation is CASSQDASIPNTEAFF.

The chain employs TRBV4-3 and TRBJ2-1; unclear D gene. The germline V gene encodes CDR1 LGHNA and CDR2 YSLEER. The CDR3 totals 16 residues. V lost 0 bases to trimming and J lost 0 bases, with 9 bases between them. CDR3 in amino acids: CASSQDGGNSYNEQFF. CDR3 nucleotide sequence: TGCGCCAGCAGCCAAGATGGTGGGAACTCCTACAATGAGCAGTTCTTC.